The entry that follows covers one T cell receptor (beta chain) sequence. This entry is derived from a study of blood T cell repertoires in COVID-19. Across the study: Acute-phase and convalescent COVID-19 samples originated in the United States, Italy and Spain.

One Seattle source followed patients from active infection through their disease course. Unmatched junction bases numbered 7, after V lost 5 bases and J lost 5 bases. Germline V gene data show CDR1 as SNHLY and CDR2 as FYNNEI. The CDR3 is 16 amino acids. Authors' analysis steps: Amplification with reference gene primers provided the estimates of nucleated cell counts. TCRdb keeps only in-frame clones here, not all; method: immunoSEQ multiplex PCR. V and J calls and clone size are as listed in that table; D and trimming were resolved from the DNA. The sample shows about 370,000 clones, approximately 87% of them seen only once.

Sequenced input: peripheral blood. The sequence was collected from a woman younger than 45 with COVID-19, enrolled during active disease. The rearrangement uses TRBV2 and TRBJ2-2; 11 bases are a match to TRBD2. DNA of the CDR3: TGTGCCAGCAGTCCCACTAGCGGGAGCGTAACCGGGGAGCTGTTTTTT. Protein product: CASSPTSGSVTGELFF.